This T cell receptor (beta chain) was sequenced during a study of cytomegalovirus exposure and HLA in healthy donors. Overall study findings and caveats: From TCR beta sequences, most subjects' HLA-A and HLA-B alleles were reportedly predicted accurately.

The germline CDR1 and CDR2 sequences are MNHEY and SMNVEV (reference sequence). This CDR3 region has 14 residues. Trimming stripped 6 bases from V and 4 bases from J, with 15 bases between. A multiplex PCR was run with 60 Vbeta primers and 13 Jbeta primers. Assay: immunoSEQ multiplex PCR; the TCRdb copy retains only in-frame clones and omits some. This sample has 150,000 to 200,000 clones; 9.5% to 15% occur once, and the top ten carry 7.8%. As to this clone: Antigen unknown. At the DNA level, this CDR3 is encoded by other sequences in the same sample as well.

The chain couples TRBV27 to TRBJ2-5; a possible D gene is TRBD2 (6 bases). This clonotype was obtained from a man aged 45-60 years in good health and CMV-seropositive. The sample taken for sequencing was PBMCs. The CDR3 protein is CASSPPGGRETQYF. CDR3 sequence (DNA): TGTGCCAGCAGCCCACCCGGGGGACGAGAGACCCAGTACTTC.